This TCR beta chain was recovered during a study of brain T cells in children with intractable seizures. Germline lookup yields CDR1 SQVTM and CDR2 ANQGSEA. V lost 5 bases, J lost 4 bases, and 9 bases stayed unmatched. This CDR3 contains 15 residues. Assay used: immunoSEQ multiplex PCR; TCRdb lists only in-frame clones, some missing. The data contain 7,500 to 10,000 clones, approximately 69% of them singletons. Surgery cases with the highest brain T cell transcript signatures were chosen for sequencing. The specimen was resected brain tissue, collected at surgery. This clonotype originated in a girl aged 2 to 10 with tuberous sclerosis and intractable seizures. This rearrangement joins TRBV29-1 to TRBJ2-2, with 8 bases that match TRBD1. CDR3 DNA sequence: TGCAGCGTTACCACGGACAGGGAGGCCACCGGGGAGCTGTTTTTT. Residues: CSVTTDREATGELFF.